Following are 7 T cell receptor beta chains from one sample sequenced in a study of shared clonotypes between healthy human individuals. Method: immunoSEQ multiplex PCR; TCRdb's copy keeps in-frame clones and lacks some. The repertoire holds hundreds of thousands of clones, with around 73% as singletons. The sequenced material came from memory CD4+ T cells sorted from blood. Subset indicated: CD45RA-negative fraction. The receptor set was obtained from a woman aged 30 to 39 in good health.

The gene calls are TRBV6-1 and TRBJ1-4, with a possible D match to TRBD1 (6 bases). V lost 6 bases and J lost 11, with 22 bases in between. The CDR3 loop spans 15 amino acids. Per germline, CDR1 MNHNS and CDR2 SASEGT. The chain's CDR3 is CASSTEQGASGKLFF. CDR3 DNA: TGTGCCAGCAGCACAGAACAGGGAGCAAGCGGGAAACTGTTTTTT.

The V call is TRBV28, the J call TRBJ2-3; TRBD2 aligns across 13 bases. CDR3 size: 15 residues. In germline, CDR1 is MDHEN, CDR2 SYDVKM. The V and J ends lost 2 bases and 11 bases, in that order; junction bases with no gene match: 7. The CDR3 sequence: CASSLGTSGTREQYF. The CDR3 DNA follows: TGTGCCAGCAGTTTAGGGACTAGCGGGACTCGCGAGCAGTATTTT.

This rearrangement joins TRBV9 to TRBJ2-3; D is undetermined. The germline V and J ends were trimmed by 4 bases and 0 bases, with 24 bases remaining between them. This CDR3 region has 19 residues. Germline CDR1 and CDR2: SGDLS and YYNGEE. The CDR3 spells CASSPHGWAATSSTDTQYF. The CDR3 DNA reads TGTGCCAGCAGCCCACATGGTTGGGCTGCAACCTCTAGCACAGATACGCAGTATTTT.

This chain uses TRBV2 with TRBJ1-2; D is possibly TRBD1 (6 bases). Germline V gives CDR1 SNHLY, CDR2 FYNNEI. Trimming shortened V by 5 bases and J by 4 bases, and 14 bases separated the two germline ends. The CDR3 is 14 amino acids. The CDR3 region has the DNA TGTGCCAGCAGTCCTACAGGGTCAGGCTATGGCTACACCTTC. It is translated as CASSPTGSGYGYTF.

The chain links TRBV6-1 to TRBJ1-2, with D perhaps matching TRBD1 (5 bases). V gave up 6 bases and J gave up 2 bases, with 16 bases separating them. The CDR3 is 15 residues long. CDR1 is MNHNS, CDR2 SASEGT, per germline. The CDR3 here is CASSLPTGRNYGYTF. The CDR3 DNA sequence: TGTGCCAGCAGCCTCCCGACGGGGCGGAACTATGGCTACACCTTC.

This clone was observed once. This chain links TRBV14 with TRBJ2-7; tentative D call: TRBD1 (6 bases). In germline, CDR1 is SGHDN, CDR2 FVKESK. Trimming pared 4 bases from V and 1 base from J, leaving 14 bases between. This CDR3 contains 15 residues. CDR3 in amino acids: CASSPKQGPSYEQYF. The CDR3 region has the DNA TGTGCCAGCAGCCCCAAACAGGGCCCATCCTACGAGCAGTACTTC.

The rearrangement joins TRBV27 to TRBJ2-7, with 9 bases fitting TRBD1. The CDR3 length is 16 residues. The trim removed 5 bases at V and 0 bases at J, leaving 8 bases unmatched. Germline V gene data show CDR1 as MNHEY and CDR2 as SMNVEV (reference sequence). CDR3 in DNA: TGTGCCAGCAGTAGAGGGGGACAGGGTTACTCCTACGAGCAGTACTTC. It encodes CASSRGGQGYSYEQYF.